Presented here are 25 T cell receptor beta chains from one specimen sequenced in a study of blood T cell repertoires in COVID-19. The assay was immunoSEQ multiplex PCR, and TCRdb's table has in-frame clones only and misses some. The sample carries some 200,000 clones, 94% recorded once. What was sequenced was peripheral blood. The receptors were sampled from a young man with COVID-19, enrolled during active disease.

The chain carries TRBV18 and TRBJ2-7; 9 bases map to TRBD1. V trimming: 2 bases; J trimming: 6 bases; junction bases outside the gene matches: 2. Germline CDR1 and CDR2: KGHSH and LQKENI. The CDR3 covers 13 residues. The CDR3 nucleotides read TGTGCCAGCTCACCAGGACAGGGGAGCGAGCAGTACTTC. The encoded protein is CASSPGQGSEQYF.

The V call is TRBV6-1, the J call TRBJ1-2; TRBD1 matches 11 bases. The CDR3 is 15 residues long. V lost 0 bases and J lost 8; bases outside the gene matches: 5. CDR1 is MNHNS and CDR2 is SASEGT in the germline V gene. The CDR3 DNA follows: TGTGCCAGCAGTGAAGCTTTGGACAGGGGGCGCGGCTACACCTTC. Translating it yields CASSEALDRGRGYTF.

This clone was picked up one time. Other DNA sequences in this sample translate to the same CDR3. The chain carries TRBV7-3 and TRBJ1-1, with D unclear. Germline V gene sequence: CDR1 SGHTA, CDR2 FQGTGA. Trimming stripped 0 bases from V and 3 bases from J, with 8 bases between. This CDR3 is built from 14 residues. The CDR3 DNA reads as TGTGCCAGCAGCTTAACGTCTGGAGACACTGAAGCTTTCTTT. It translates to CASSLTSGDTEAFF.

The CDR3 here is CATRGSGVTYNEQFF. CDR3 sequence (DNA): TGTGCCACCAGGGGATCAGGGGTCACCTACAATGAGCAGTTCTTC. This sequence joins TRBV6-5 and TRBJ2-1, with TRBD1 as a possible D gene (6 bases). Germline V gene lookup returns CDR1 MNHEY and CDR2 SVGAGI. The CDR3 is 15 amino acids. V was trimmed by 10 bases and J by 2 bases, leaving 18 bases between them.

This chain joins TRBV6-1 and TRBJ2-4; 7 bases map to TRBD2. V trimming: 0 bases; J trimming: 0 bases; junction bases outside the gene matches: 2. CDR3 length: 16 residues. Germline loops: CDR1 MNHNS, CDR2 SASEGT. CDR3 amino acids: CASSEAGGGAKNIQYF. The CDR3 nucleotides read TGTGCCAGCAGTGAAGCCGGCGGGGGAGCCAAAAACATTCAGTACTTC.

The genes are TRBV2 and TRBJ1-1; 8 bases map to TRBD1. This CDR3 comprises 13 residues. CDR1 and CDR2 from the germline V gene are SNHLY and FYNNEI. V dropped 5 bases and J dropped 8; count of bases not matched to a gene: 7. CDR3 DNA sequence: TGTGCCAGCAGTCGGACAGGGAGTAGGGAAGCTTTCTTT. The encoded protein is CASSRTGSREAFF.

This chain links TRBV3-1 (or the pseudogene TRBV3-2) with TRBJ1-3, with D perhaps TRBD1 (5 bases). This CDR3 contains 16 residues. Germline CDR1 is LGHDT and CDR2 is YNNKEL (reference sequence). The germline V and J ends were trimmed by 3 bases and 1 base, with 13 bases remaining between them. The DNA of the CDR3 is TGTGCCAGCAGCCAGGGGGGGGGAGTGTCTGGAAACACCATATATTTT. Amino acid sequence: CASSQGGGVSGNTIYF.

V is TRBV24-1 and J is TRBJ2-3, with 9 bases that match TRBD2. V lost 7 bases, J lost 2 bases, and 3 bases stayed unmatched. The CDR3 length is 14 residues. Germline V lookup: CDR1 KGHDR, CDR2 SFDVKD. The CDR3 bases are TGTGCCACCAGCCGCGGGGGGGCCACAGATACGCAGTATTTT. This codes for CATSRGGATDTQYF.

The gene calls are TRBV9 and TRBJ2-1, with 8 bases lining up with TRBD1. The CDR3 has 13 residues. The germline gives CDR1 SGDLS, CDR2 YYNGEE. Unmatched junction bases numbered 7, after V lost 7 bases and J lost 7 bases. The CDR3 sequence is CASATGVGNEQFF. The CDR3 DNA sequence: TGTGCCAGCGCGACAGGGGTAGGTAATGAGCAGTTCTTC.

The chain is built from TRBV15 and TRBJ2-1; 13 bases map to TRBD2. Looked up from germline, CDR1 is LNHNV and CDR2 is YYDKDF (reference sequence). J was trimmed by 5 bases and V by 6 bases; bases with no gene match: 10. CDR3 size: 17 residues. In DNA, the CDR3 is TGTGCCACCAGTCCGACCCTGGGACTAGCGGGGAACAATGAGCAGTTCTTC. It specifies CATSPTLGLAGNNEQFF.

The rearrangement joins TRBV27 to TRBJ1-1; tentatively, D is TRBD1 (5 bases). Trimming pared 5 bases from V and 9 bases from J, leaving 13 bases between. The germline gives CDR1 MNHEY, CDR2 SMNVEV (reference sequence). CDR3 length equals 12 residues. The CDR3 nucleotides read TGTGCCAGCAGTACCTCAGGGCGTAAAGCTTTCTTT. Protein: CASSTSGRKAFF.

V and J are TRBV9 and TRBJ2-1; TRBD1 is a possible D gene (5 bases). The CDR3 has 15 amino acids. The V gene's germline CDR1 is SGDLS and CDR2 YYNGEE. The V gene lost 2 bases and the J gene lost 2 bases, with 11 bases spanning the gap. The CDR3 DNA follows: TGTGCCAGCAGCGTCAGGACAACCACCTACAATGAGCAGTTCTTC. Translated: CASSVRTTTYNEQFF. Full variable domain (outside the CDR3, taken from reference TRBV9 and TRBJ2-1): DSGVTQTPKHLITATGQRVTLRCSPRSGDLSVYWYQQSLDQGLQFLIQYYNGEERAKGNILERFSAQQFPDLHSELNLSSLELGDSALYFCASSVRTTTYNEQFFGPGTRLTVL.

The V and J genes are TRBV9 and TRBJ2-3, with a weak D call TRBD2 (5 bases). The CDR3 totals 15 residues. Trimming stripped 0 bases from V and 5 bases from J, with 13 bases between. Germline V gene sequence: CDR1 SGDLS, CDR2 YYNGEE. The chain's CDR3 is CASSVVDGKRDTQYF. In nucleotides, the CDR3 is TGTGCCAGCAGCGTAGTAGACGGGAAAAGAGATACGCAGTATTTT.

The sample holds one count of this clone. The DNA for the CDR3 is TGTGCCAGCAGGAAGAACAGGGAGGGCTATGGCTACACCTTC. The encoded protein is CASRKNREGYGYTF. The V gene is TRBV27, the J gene TRBJ1-2; TRBD1 is a possible D gene (6 bases). The CDR3 has 14 amino acids. V was pared by 6 bases and J by 4 bases, with 15 bases between. Germline V lookup: CDR1 MNHEY, CDR2 SMNVEV (reference sequence).

The V gene is TRBV10-3, the J gene TRBJ2-7, with 8 nucleotides matching TRBD1. J gave up 3 bases and V 4 bases, and 8 bases lay outside the gene matches. The germline V gene has CDR1 ENHRY and CDR2 SYGVKD. The CDR3 covers 15 residues. This CDR3 is CAISGVQTGDYEQYF. The CDR3 DNA reads as TGTGCCATCAGTGGGGTCCAGACAGGGGACTACGAGCAGTACTTC.

The rearrangement joins TRBV10-2 to TRBJ1-1; D is unresolved. V gave up 0 bases and J gave up 0 bases, with 8 bases separating them. Germline loops: CDR1 WSHSY, CDR2 SAAADI. The CDR3 spans 15 residues. CDR3 region: CASSESEQLNTEAFF. The CDR3 DNA reads as TGCGCCAGCAGTGAGTCCGAACAGCTGAACACTGAAGCTTTCTTT.

The gene calls are TRBV19 and TRBJ2-7; D possibly corresponds to TRBD2 (6 bases). V was trimmed by 3 bases and J by 4 bases, leaving 13 bases between them. Germline V CDR1 and CDR2: LNHDA, SQIVND (reference sequence). The CDR3 runs to 14 residues. The CDR3 spells CASSISGVLYEQYF. CDR3 DNA sequence: TGTGCCAGTAGTATTTCGGGGGTTTTGTACGAGCAGTACTTC.

The CDR3 sequence: CASSPGGPTEAFF. DNA for the CDR3: TGTGCCAGCTCACCGGGGGGGCCGACTGAAGCTTTCTTT. This chain uses TRBV18 with TRBJ1-1; D might be TRBD1 (6 bases). There are 13 residues in the CDR3. Germline loops: CDR1 KGHSH, CDR2 LQKENI. V lost 3 bases to trimming and J lost 5 bases, with 10 bases between them.

Of note for this clone: The sample has other DNA sequences that encode this CDR3 too. The chain is built from TRBV5-6 and TRBJ1-2, with D possibly being TRBD1 (5 bases). Trimming shortened V by 0 bases and J by 6 bases, and 6 bases separated the two germline ends. This CDR3 has 12 amino acids. Germline CDR1 SGHDT, CDR2 YYEEEE. The CDR3 bases are TGTGCCAGCAGCTTGGCCAGGGATGGCTACACCTTC. Translating it yields CASSLARDGYTF.

In its sample, this clone was seen once. The chain joins TRBV27 to TRBJ1-2; TRBD1 matches at 10 bases. With 3 bases clipped from V and 8 bases from J, the junction kept 3 bases outside the gene matches. Germline CDR1 MNHEY, CDR2 SMNVEV (reference sequence). The length of the CDR3 is 13 residues. CDR3 sequence reads: CASSFGTGVGYTF. Here the CDR3 DNA reads TGTGCCAGCAGTTTCGGGACAGGGGTCGGCTACACCTTC.

The J gene is TRBJ1-1, the V gene TRBV5-1; 7 nucleotides line up with TRBD1. This CDR3 is built from 14 residues. V shed 4 bases and J 4 bases; nucleotides not matched to a gene: 7. CDR1 SGHRS and CDR2 YFSETQ come from the germline V gene. For the CDR3, the DNA is TGCGCCAGCAGCACAACAGGGGCTGGCACTGAAGCTTTCTTT. It encodes CASSTTGAGTEAFF.

The rearrangement links TRBV5-1 to TRBJ2-4; 7 nucleotides align to TRBD1. The CDR3 loop spans 16 amino acids. From germline, CDR1 is SGHRS and CDR2 YFSETQ. Trimming cost V 2 bases and J 0 bases; bases outside gene matches: 5. CDR3 in amino acids: CASSLADRIAKNIQYF. Here the CDR3 DNA reads TGCGCCAGCAGCTTAGCGGACAGGATAGCCAAAAACATTCAGTACTTC.

A single count supports this clone. This rearrangement joins TRBV5-4 to TRBJ1-3; TRBD1 matches at 7 bases. CDR3 length equals 15 residues. Germline values: CDR1 SGHNT, CDR2 YYREEE (reference sequence). After removal of 7 bases from V and 4 bases from J, the junction contained 11 bases not matched to a gene. CDR3 coding DNA: TGTGCCAGCGGGACAGCAGGGGACAGCGGAAACACCATATATTTT. This encodes CASGTAGDSGNTIYF. The full variable domain, completed using reference TRBV5-4 and TRBJ1-3, is ETGVTQSPTHLIKTRGQQVTLRCSSQSGHNTVSWYQQALGQGPQFIFQYYREEENGRGNFPPRFSGLQFPNYSSELNVNALELDDSALYLCASGTAGDSGNTIYFGEGSWLTVV.

The rearrangement uses TRBV7-6 and TRBJ2-5; 7 bases are shared with TRBD2. The J segment lost 4 bases and the V segment lost 1 base, leaving 6 bases of the junction unmatched. This CDR3 is 15 amino acids long. The germline gives CDR1 SGHVS, CDR2 FNYEAQ. CDR3 sequence reads: CASSLEFRGGETQYF. The CDR3, as DNA: TGTGCCAGCAGCTTAGAGTTCCGCGGGGGAGAGACCCAGTACTTC.

The chain uses TRBV3-1 (or the pseudogene TRBV3-2) and TRBJ2-1; the match to TRBD1 covers 7 bases. From germline, CDR1 is LGHDT and CDR2 YNNKEL (reference sequence). The J segment lost 6 bases and the V segment lost 0 bases, leaving 2 bases of the junction unmatched. The CDR3 totals 14 residues. CDR3 sequence reads: CASSQDTGVNEQFF. DNA of the CDR3: TGTGCCAGCAGCCAAGACACAGGGGTCAATGAGCAGTTCTTC.